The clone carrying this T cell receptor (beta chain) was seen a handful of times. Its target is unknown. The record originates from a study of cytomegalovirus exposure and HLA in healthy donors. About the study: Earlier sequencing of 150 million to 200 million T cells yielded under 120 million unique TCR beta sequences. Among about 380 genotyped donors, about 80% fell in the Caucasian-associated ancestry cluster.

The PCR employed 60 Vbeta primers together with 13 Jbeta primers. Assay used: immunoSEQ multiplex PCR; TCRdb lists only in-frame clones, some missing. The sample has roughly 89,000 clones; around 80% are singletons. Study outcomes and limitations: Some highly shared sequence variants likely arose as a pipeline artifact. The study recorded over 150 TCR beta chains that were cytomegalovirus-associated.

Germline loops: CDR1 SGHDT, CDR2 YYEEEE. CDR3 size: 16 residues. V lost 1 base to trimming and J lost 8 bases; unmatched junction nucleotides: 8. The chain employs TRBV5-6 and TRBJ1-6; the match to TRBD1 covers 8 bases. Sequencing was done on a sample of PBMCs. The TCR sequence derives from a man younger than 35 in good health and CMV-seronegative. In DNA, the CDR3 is TGTGCCAGCAGCTTGATCCGACAGGGGAGTGATTCACCCCTCCACTTT. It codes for CASSLIRQGSDSPLHF.